A single sample gave rise to the 11 T cell receptor beta chains below, sequenced in a study of cytomegalovirus exposure and HLA in healthy donors. Researchers ran the PCR with 60 Vbeta and 13 Jbeta primers. Only in-frame clones appear in the TCRdb table, and some are missing; sequencing was by immunoSEQ multiplex PCR. The sample totals some 130,000 clones; its top ten clones hold about 1.8%. Sequenced: PBMCs. Receptor source: a man between 18 and 29 years old in good health and CMV-seronegative.

As DNA, the CDR3 is TGTGCCAGCAGTTTATCGGTGACAGAGATCAAAAACATTCAGTACTTC. Translated: CASSLSVTEIKNIQYF. The chain carries TRBV27 and TRBJ2-4, with D maybe TRBD1 (5 bases). The CDR3 has 16 residues. The V gene's germline CDR1 is MNHEY and CDR2 SMNVEV (reference sequence). Trimming stripped 0 bases from V and 3 bases from J, with 12 bases between.

This sequence joins TRBV5-1 and TRBJ1-5; 9 bases fit TRBD1. The CDR3 contains 14 residues. Trimming at V came to 4 bases and at J to 6 bases, leaving 5 bases not matched to a gene. Germline loops: CDR1 SGHRS, CDR2 YFSETQ. The CDR3 DNA reads as TGCGCCAGCAGCGTGACAGGGGGAGGTCAGCCCCAGCATTTT. It encodes CASSVTGGGQPQHF.

The chain recombines TRBV19 with TRBJ1-1; 7 bases are a match to TRBD1. This CDR3 region has 13 residues. Trimming removed 4 bases from V and 6 bases from J; junction bases left unmatched: 5. Per the germline V gene, CDR1 is LNHDA and CDR2 is SQIVND (reference sequence). The chain's CDR3 is CASSTLRGAEAFF. CDR3 coding DNA: TGTGCCAGTAGTACCCTCAGGGGGGCTGAAGCTTTCTTT.

The chain recombines TRBV7-9 with TRBJ2-7; 10 bases are shared with TRBD1. The CDR3 length is 15 residues. The germline V gene encodes CDR1 SEHNR and CDR2 FQNEAQ (reference sequence). With 5 bases clipped from V and 3 bases from J, the junction kept 7 bases outside the gene matches. DNA of the CDR3: TGTGCCAGCAGCGGGACAGGGGCCGCCGTCTACGAGCAGTACTTC. Protein product: CASSGTGAAVYEQYF.

The chain has TRBV9 and TRBJ2-5; a possible D gene is TRBD2 (5 bases). CDR1 and CDR2 (germline): SGDLS, YYNGEE. V lost 2 bases and J lost 3, with 14 bases in between. The CDR3 contains 15 residues. This CDR3 is CASSVFMGVKETQYF. DNA of the CDR3: TGTGCCAGCAGCGTCTTTATGGGAGTTAAAGAGACCCAGTACTTC.

This chain joins TRBV11-1 and TRBJ2-1; D uncertain. Germline V gene lookup returns CDR1 SGHAT and CDR2 FQDESV (reference sequence). The V gene lost 1 base and the J gene lost 4 bases, with 11 bases spanning the gap. This CDR3 is 15 amino acids long. The CDR3 DNA reads as TGTGCCAGCAGCTTAGACCCCAGGTCTTACAATGAGCAGTTCTTC. Residues: CASSLDPRSYNEQFF.

The J gene is TRBJ2-5, the V gene TRBV19, with D possibly TRBD2 on 5 matching bases. The CDR3 sequence is 12 residues long. Trimming pared 3 bases from V and 6 bases from J, leaving 8 bases between. Germline V gene lookup returns CDR1 LNHDA and CDR2 SQIVND (reference sequence). For the CDR3, the DNA is TGTGCCAGTAGTATCGCGGGCAAGACCCAGTACTTC. Encoded protein: CASSIAGKTQYF.

The chain joins TRBV7-9 to TRBJ1-2, with D unresolved. The CDR3 has 14 residues. The ends were cut back, 7 bases at V and 7 bases at J, with 19 bases in the middle. Germline assignment: CDR1 SEHNR and CDR2 FQNEAQ (reference sequence). The CDR3: CASTLGSGVAGYTF. The CDR3 coding sequence is TGTGCCAGCACCCTCGGATCAGGCGTGGCTGGCTACACCTTC. Supplemented by reference TRBV7-9 and TRBJ1-2, the full variable domain reads DTGVSQNPRHKITKRGQNVTFRCDPISEHNRLYWYRQTLGQGPEFLTYFQNEAQLEKSRLLSDRFSAERPKGSFSTLEIQRTEQGDSAMYLCASTLGSGVAGYTFGSGTRLTVV.

V gene TRBV19 combines with J gene TRBJ2-7; TRBD2 is a possible D gene (6 bases). CDR3 length: 16 residues. V lost 1 base to trimming and J lost 2 bases, with 15 bases between them. Germline values: CDR1 LNHDA, CDR2 SQIVND (reference sequence). The CDR3: CASSIVEGSFPYEQYF. The DNA of the CDR3 is TGTGCCAGTAGTATAGTGGAGGGATCCTTCCCCTACGAGCAGTACTTC.

This chain joins TRBV11-1 and TRBJ2-3; perhaps TRBD2 as D (5 bases). The CDR3 length is 15 residues. The germline V gene has CDR1 SGHAT and CDR2 FQDESV (reference sequence). Trimming took 7 bases from V and 0 from J, leaving 14 bases between them. The CDR3 sequence: CASTTAAASTDTQYF. CDR3 bases: TGTGCCAGCACCACAGCGGCCGCCAGCACAGATACGCAGTATTTT.

The DNA of the CDR3 is TGTGCTAGTGGATCGGGGGTCCACACTGAAGCTTTCTTT. This gives the protein CASGSGVHTEAFF. The V call is TRBV12-5, the J call TRBJ1-1; tentatively, D is TRBD1 (5 bases). Trimming took off 6 bases at V and 3 bases at J, with 11 bases between the two ends. Germline CDR1 reads LGHNT; CDR2 reads FRNRAP. There are 13 residues in the CDR3.